This T cell receptor (beta chain) stems from a study of blood T cell repertoires in COVID-19. Study-wide context: The samples span acute and convalescent COVID-19 from the United States, Italy and Spain. T cells, B-cell-depleted T cells, or PBMCs supplied cDNA or gDNA.

This clone was detected a few times. The CDR3 sequence is 17 residues long. The authors' processing: Amplification from reference gene primers served as the basis for estimated nucleated cell counts. Sequencing used immunoSEQ multiplex PCR; TCRdb keeps in-frame clones, though not all of them. V, J and clone size are taken as reported in that table, and D and trimming were inferred from the DNA itself. The data hold approximately 410,000 clones, with 80% to 90% observed a single time. The TCR was taken from a woman aged 25-40 years with active or convalescent COVID-19. The sequencing sample was made of peripheral blood. The gene calls are TRBV21-1 and TRBJ1-2; the table's D gene call, TRBD1, was not cross checked with the DNA. TRBV21-1 is marked as a pseudogene. CDR3 DNA: TGTGCCAGCAGCAAAGAAGGGGACAGGGGAATTTCCTATGGCTACACCTTC. Its protein is CASSKEGDRGISYGYTF.